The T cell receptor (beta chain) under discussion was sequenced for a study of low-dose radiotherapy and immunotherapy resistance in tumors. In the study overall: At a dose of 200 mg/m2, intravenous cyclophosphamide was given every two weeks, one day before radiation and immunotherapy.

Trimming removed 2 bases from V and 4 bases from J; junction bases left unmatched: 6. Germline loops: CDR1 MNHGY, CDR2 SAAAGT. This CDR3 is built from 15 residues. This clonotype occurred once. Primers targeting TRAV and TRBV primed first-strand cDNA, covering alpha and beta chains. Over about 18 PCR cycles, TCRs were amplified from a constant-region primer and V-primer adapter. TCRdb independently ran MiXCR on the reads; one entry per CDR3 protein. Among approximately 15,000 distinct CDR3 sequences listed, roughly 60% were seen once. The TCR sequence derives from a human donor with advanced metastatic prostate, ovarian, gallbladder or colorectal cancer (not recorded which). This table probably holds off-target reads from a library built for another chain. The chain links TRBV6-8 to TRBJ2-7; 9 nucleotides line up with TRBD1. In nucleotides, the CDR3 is TGTGCCAGCAGTTACCTCGGGACAGGGTCTTACGAGCAGTACTTC. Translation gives CASSYLGTGSYEQYF.